One and the same sample provided the 8 T cell receptor beta chains below, sequenced in a study of blood T cell repertoires in COVID-19. The assay was immunoSEQ multiplex PCR, and TCRdb's table has in-frame clones only and misses some. Among about 140,000 clones listed, 65% to 80% were seen once. The material sequenced was peripheral blood. All receptors come from a woman aged 55-70 years with acute or convalescent COVID-19.

This chain connects TRBV18 to TRBJ1-5; D perhaps matches TRBD1 (6 bases). V was pared by 6 bases and J by 8 bases, with 17 bases between. The CDR3 spans 14 residues. Germline loops: CDR1 KGHSH, CDR2 LQKENI. CDR3 DNA sequence: TGTGCCAGCTCTCTGCAGGGTTCAGGGGAGCCCCAGCATTTT. Amino acid sequence: CASSLQGSGEPQHF.

The V gene is TRBV28, the J gene TRBJ2-7; 14 bases match TRBD2. The CDR3 length is 16 residues. J gave up 3 bases and V 5 bases, and 6 bases lay outside the gene matches. Germline-derived CDR1 and CDR2 are MDHEN and SYDVKM. CDR3 protein: CASSGLAGGGGYEQYF. The CDR3 DNA follows: TGTGCCAGCAGTGGACTAGCGGGAGGAGGAGGCTACGAGCAGTACTTC.

The genes are TRBV28 and TRBJ1-2; the D gene is possibly TRBD1 (6 bases). V was clipped by 3 bases and J by 4 bases, with 9 bases between them. This CDR3 has 13 residues. Germline values: CDR1 MDHEN, CDR2 SYDVKM. The CDR3 sequence: CASSLGAGYGYTF. In DNA, the CDR3 is TGTGCCAGCAGTTTGGGGGCGGGCTATGGCTACACCTTC.

The V call is TRBV2, the J call TRBJ2-7; the D is unclear. This CDR3 has 14 residues. Trimming took 8 bases from V and 1 from J, leaving 15 bases between them. From germline, CDR1 is SNHLY and CDR2 FYNNEI. Here the CDR3 DNA reads TGTGCCAGCTCAAGTCCAGGAAGGTCCTACGAGCAGTACTTC. Translation: CASSSPGRSYEQYF.

This chain uses TRBV3-1 (or the pseudogene TRBV3-2) with TRBJ2-5; D is undetermined. The CDR3 contains 12 residues. Trimming left V 1 base short and J 5 bases short, with 5 bases between. Per the germline V gene, CDR1 is LGHDT and CDR2 is YNNKEL (reference sequence). The CDR3 DNA sequence: TGTGCCAGCAGCCAAGTGAGGGAGACCCAGTACTTC. Encoded protein: CASSQVRETQYF.

The chain links TRBV11-2 to TRBJ2-3, with 8 bases identical to TRBD2. This CDR3 spans 15 amino acids. V dropped 6 bases and J dropped 0; count of bases not matched to a gene: 5. Germline CDR1 reads SGHAT; CDR2 reads FQNNGV. In DNA, the CDR3 is TGTGCCAGCAGTCGACTAGCGACAAGCACAGATACGCAGTATTTT. Its translation: CASSRLATSTDTQYF.

This clone has only one observation. The V gene is TRBV9, the J gene TRBJ1-1, with D uncertain. The V and J ends lost 1 base and 5 bases respectively, with 15 bases between them. CDR3 size: 15 residues. Germline V lookup: CDR1 SGDLS, CDR2 YYNGEE. The CDR3 nucleotides are TGTGCCAGCAGCGTATCCGGGATTCCGGGAACTGAAGCTTTCTTT. Translation: CASSVSGIPGTEAFF.

The J gene is TRBJ2-3, the V gene TRBV7-9, with D tentatively TRBD1 (6 bases). Per germline, CDR1 SEHNR and CDR2 FQNEAQ (reference sequence). V dropped 5 bases and J dropped 0 bases, with 15 bases sitting between them. This CDR3 region has 16 residues. The DNA for the CDR3 is TGTGCCAGCAGCCCAACAGGGATTCCTAGCACAGATACGCAGTATTTT. Translation gives CASSPTGIPSTDTQYF. Looking up the rest from reference TRBV7-9 and TRBJ2-3 gives the full variable domain: DTGVSQNPRHKITKRGQNVTFRCDPISEHNRLYWYRQTLGQGPEFLTYFQNEAQLEKSRLLSDRFSAERPKGSFSTLEIQRTEQGDSAMYLCASSPTGIPSTDTQYFGPGTRLTVL.